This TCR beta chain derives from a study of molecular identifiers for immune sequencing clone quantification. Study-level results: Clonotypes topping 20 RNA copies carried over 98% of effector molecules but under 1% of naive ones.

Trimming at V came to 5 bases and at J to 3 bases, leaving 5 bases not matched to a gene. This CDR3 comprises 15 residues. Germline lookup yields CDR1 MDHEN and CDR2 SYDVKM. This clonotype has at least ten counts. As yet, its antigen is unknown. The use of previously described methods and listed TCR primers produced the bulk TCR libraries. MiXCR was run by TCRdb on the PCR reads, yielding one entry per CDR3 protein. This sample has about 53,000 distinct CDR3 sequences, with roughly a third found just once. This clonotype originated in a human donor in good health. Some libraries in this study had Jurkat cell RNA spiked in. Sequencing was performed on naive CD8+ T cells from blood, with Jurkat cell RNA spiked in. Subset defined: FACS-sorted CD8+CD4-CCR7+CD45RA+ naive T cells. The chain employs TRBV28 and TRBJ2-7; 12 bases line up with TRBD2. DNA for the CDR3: TGTGCCAGCAGTCTTCCGACTAGCGGGAGCTACGAGCAGTACTTC. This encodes CASSLPTSGSYEQYF.